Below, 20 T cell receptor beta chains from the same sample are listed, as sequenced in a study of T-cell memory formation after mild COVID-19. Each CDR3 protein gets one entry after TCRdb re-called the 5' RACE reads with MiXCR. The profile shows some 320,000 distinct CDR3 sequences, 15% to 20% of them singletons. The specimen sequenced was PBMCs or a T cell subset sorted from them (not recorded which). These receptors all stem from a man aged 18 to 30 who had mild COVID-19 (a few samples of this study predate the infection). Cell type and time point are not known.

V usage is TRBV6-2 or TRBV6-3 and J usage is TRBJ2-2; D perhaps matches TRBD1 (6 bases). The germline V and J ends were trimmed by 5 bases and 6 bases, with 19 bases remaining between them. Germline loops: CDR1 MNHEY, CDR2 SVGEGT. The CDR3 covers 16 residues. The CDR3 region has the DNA TGTGCCAGCAGTACCCAGTTCACAGGGAGCTCCGGGGAGCTGTTTTTT. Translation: CASSTQFTGSSGELFF.

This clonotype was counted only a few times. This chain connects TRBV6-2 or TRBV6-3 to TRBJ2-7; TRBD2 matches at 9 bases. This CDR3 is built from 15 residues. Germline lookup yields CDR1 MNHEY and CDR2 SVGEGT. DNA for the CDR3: TGTGCCAGTGAGGGGGCCGGGACTAGCTCCCACGAGCAGTACGTC. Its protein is CASEGAGTSSHEQYV.

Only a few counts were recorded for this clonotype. The DNA for the CDR3 is TGTGCCAGTAGTCCTGGACAGGGGGAAAACGAGCAGTACGTC. Protein sequence: CASSPGQGENEQYV. V gene TRBV19 combines with J gene TRBJ2-7, with 10 nucleotides matching TRBD1. V trimming: 5 bases; J trimming: 5 bases; junction bases outside the gene matches: 6. Per germline, CDR1 LNHDA and CDR2 SQIVND (reference sequence). This CDR3 region has 14 residues.

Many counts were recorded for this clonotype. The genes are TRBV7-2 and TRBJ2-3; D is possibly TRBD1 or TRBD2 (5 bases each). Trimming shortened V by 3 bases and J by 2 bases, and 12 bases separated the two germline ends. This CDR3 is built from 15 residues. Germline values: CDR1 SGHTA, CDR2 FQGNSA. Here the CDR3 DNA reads TGTGCCAGCAGCTTCAGTCGGGGCCTCACAGATACGCAGTATTTT. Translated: CASSFSRGLTDTQYF.

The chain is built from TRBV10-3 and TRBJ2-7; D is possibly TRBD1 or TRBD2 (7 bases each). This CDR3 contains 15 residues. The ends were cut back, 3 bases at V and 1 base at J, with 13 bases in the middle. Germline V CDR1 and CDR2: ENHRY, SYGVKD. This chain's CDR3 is CAISDSGGASYEQYF. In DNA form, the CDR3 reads TGTGCCATCAGTGACTCAGGGGGGGCGTCCTACGAGCAGTACTTC.

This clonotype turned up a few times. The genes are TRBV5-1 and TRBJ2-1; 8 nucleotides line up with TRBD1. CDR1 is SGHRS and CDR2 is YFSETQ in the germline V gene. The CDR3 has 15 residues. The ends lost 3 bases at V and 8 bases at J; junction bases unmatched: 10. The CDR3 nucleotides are TGCGCCAGCAGCTCGAGGACAGGGTTGGTAGATGAGCAGTTCTTC. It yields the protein CASSSRTGLVDEQFF.

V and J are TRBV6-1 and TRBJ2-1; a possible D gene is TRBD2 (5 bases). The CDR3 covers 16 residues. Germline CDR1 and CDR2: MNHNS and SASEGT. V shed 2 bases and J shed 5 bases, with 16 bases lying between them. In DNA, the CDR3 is TGTGCCAGCAGTGAAAGGCGGGCGGTGTGGCACAATGAGCAGTTCTTC. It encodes CASSERRAVWHNEQFF.

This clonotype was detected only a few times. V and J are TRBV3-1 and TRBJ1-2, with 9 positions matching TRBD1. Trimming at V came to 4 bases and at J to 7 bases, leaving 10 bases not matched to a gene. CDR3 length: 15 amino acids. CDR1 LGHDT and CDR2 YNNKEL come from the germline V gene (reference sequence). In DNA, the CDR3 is TGTGCCAGCAGCCGGCAACCGGGACAGGGAGGTGGCTACACCTTC. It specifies CASSRQPGQGGGYTF.

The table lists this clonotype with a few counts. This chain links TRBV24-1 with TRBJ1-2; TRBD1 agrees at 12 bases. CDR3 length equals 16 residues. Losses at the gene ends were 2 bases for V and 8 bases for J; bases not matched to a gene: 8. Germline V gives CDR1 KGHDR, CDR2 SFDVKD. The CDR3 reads CATSDYRDRGLRGYTF. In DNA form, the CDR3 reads TGTGCCACCAGTGATTACCGGGACAGGGGGCTTCGCGGCTACACCTTC.

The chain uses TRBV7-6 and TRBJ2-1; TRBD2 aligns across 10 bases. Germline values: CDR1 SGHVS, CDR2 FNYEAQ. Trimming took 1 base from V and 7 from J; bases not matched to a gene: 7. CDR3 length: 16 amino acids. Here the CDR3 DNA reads TGTGCCAGCAGCTTAGTTCCTAGCGGGGGCCTAAATGAGCAGTTCTTC. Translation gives CASSLVPSGGLNEQFF.

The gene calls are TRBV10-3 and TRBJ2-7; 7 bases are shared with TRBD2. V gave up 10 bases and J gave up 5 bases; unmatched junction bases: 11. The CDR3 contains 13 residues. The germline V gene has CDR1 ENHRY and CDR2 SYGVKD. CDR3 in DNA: TGTGCCACCCTGGGGGGGATTAGGAACGAGCAGTACGTC. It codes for CATLGGIRNEQYV.

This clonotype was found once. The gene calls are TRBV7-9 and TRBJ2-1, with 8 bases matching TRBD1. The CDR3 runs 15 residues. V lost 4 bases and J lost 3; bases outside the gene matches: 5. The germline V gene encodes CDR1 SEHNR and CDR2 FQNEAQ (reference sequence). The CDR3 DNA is TGTGCCAGCAGCTCCTTGGACAGGGACTACAATGAGCAGTTCTTC. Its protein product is CASSSLDRDYNEQFF.

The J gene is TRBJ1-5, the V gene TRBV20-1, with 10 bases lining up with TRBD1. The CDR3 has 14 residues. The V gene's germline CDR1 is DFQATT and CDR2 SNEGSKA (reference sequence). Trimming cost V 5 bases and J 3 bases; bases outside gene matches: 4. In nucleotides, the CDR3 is TGCAGTGCTCAGGGGACAGGGGACAATCAGCCCCAGCATTTT. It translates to CSAQGTGDNQPQHF.

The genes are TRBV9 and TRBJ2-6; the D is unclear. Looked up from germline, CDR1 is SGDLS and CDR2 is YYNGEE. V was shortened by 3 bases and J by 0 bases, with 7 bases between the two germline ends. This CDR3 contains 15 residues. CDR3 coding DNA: TGTGCCAGCAGCGCACAGAGCTCTGGGGCCAACGTCCTGACTTTC. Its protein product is CASSAQSSGANVLTF.

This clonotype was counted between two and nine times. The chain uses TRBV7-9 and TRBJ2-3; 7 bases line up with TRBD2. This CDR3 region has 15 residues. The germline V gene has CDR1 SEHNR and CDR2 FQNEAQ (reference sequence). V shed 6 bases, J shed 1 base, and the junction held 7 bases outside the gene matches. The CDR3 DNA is TGTGCCAGCAGTCCACCGGCGGGGGGCACAGATACGCAGTATTTT. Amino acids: CASSPPAGGTDTQYF.

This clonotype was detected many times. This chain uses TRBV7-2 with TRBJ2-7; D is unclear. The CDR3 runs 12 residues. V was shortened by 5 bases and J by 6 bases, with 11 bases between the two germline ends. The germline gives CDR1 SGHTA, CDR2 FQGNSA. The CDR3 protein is CASSPSGREQYF. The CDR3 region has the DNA TGTGCCAGCAGCCCGTCCGGTCGCGAGCAGTACTTC.

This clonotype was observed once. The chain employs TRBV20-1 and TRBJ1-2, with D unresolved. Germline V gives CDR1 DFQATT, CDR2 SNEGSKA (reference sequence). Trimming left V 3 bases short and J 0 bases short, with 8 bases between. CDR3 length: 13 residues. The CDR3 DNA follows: TGCAGTGCTAGGGTGGTGACTAACTATGGCTACACCTTC. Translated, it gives CSARVVTNYGYTF.

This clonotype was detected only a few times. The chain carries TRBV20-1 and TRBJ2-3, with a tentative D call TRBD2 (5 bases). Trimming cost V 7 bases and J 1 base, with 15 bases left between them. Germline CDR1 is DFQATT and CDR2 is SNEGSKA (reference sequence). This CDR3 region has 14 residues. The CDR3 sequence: CSVGDYVGTDTQYF. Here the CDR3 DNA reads TGCAGTGTCGGGGATTATGTGGGCACAGATACGCAGTATTTT.

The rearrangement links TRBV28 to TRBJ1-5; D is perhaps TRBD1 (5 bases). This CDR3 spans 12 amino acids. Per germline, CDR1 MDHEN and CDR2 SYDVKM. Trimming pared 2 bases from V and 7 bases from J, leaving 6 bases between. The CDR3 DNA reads TGTGCCAGCAGTTTAAGACAGCAGCCCCAGCATTTT. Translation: CASSLRQQPQHF.

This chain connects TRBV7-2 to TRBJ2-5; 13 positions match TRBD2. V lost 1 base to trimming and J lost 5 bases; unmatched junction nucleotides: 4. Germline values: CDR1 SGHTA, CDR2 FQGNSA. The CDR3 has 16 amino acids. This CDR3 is CASSLELAGGQETQYF. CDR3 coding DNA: TGTGCCAGCAGCTTAGAACTAGCGGGGGGGCAGGAGACCCAGTACTTC.